One sample yielded the 8 T cell receptor beta chains listed below, sequenced in a study of human T cells and chemical hapten exposure (dated by TCRdb to about 2021). Library preparation employed RACE. The instrument given in TCRdb is NextSeq 500. TCRdb trimmed the raw reads at Q25, called clones with MiXCR and kept productive beta chains. Merged by CDR3 protein, the rows form single entries marked with the most common genes and DNA. The sample table shows around 300,000 distinct CDR3 sequences, and 4.5% to 7% are seen once. The ten largest account for around 8% of the sample. This specimen's time point label, per the study, means: pre-sensitization, week 0. Interpreted using the paper, the treatment or condition label stands for: therapeutic diphenylcyclopropenone sensitization with weekly scalp DPC. This specimen consisted of whole blood, obtained in connection with sensitization to the hapten diphenylcyclopropenone (DPC). These receptors were obtained from a woman under 30 with alopecia areata. Some clones in this sample may be carry-over from other donors' samples.

This clonotype was recorded at least ten times. The chain carries TRBV5-5 and TRBJ1-2; D unresolved. Trimming removed 0 bases from V and 1 base from J, with 7 bases in between. Germline V lookup: CDR1 SGHKS, CDR2 YYEKEE (reference sequence). The CDR3 has 14 residues. The CDR3 bases are TGTGCCAGCAGCTTGGGCCAGAGTAACTATGGCTACACCTTC. As protein: CASSLGQSNYGYTF.

There are a few counts of this clonotype. The chain has TRBV20-1 and TRBJ2-1, with TRBD1 matching 8 bases. CDR1 and CDR2 (germline): DFQATT, SNEGSKA (reference sequence). V lost 0 bases, J lost 0 bases, and 7 bases stayed unmatched. The CDR3 sequence is 17 residues long. Here the CDR3 reads CSARDPTGDSSYNEQFF. Here the CDR3 DNA reads TGCAGTGCTAGAGACCCGACAGGGGACAGCTCCTACAATGAGCAGTTCTTC.

The chain combines TRBV5-4 with TRBJ2-3, with 13 bases that match TRBD2. Germline V gene data show CDR1 as SGHNT and CDR2 as YYREEE (reference sequence). This CDR3 region has 17 residues. V shed 5 bases, J shed 6 bases, and the junction held 12 bases outside the gene matches. The CDR3: CASRAGTSGVPGDTQYF. For the CDR3, the DNA is TGTGCCAGCAGGGCCGGGACTAGCGGGGTCCCGGGGGATACGCAGTATTTT.

The rearrangement joins TRBV25-1 to TRBJ2-3; TRBD1 might be the D (6 bases). Germline V lookup: CDR1 MGHDK, CDR2 SYGVNS. This CDR3 has 14 amino acids. V lost 3 bases and J lost 6, with 13 bases in between. The CDR3 loop is CASSDAGQTDTQYF. The CDR3 bases are TGTGCCAGCAGTGACGCCGGACAGACGGATACGCAGTATTTT. Full variable domain (missing parts from reference TRBV25-1 and TRBJ2-3): EADIYQTPRYLVIGTGKKITLECSQTMGHDKMYWYQQDPGMELHLIHYSYGVNSTEKGDLSSESTVSRIRTEHFPLTLESARPSHTSQYLCASSDAGQTDTQYFGPGTRLTVL.

With respect to this clonotype: This may arise from a read error, as a much more abundant clone is one base away. The V gene is TRBV6-2 or TRBV6-3, the J gene TRBJ1-4; D is undetermined. This CDR3 is built from 12 residues. CDR1 MNHEY and CDR2 SVGEGT come from the germline V gene. V shed 6 bases and J shed 7 bases, with 9 bases lying between them. The CDR3 DNA sequence: TGTGCCAGCAGCTTGGAGGTTGAAAAACTGTTTTTT. Translating gives CASSLEVEKLFF.

The rearrangement joins TRBV12-3 or TRBV12-4 to TRBJ2-5; tentatively, D is TRBD2 (5 bases). V shed 6 bases and J shed 4 bases, with 9 bases lying between them. This CDR3 has 12 amino acids. CDR3 sequence: CASRIRGETQYF. CDR3 nucleotides: TGTGCCAGCAGGATACGGGGAGAGACCCAGTACTTC.

The V and J genes are TRBV6-5 and TRBJ1-5; D gene uncertain. CDR1 and CDR2 (germline): MNHEY, SVGAGI. The CDR3 has 13 residues. The V and J ends lost 0 bases and 7 bases respectively, with 7 bases between them. The CDR3 loop is CASSYSQLQPQHF. In DNA, the CDR3 is TGTGCCAGCAGTTACTCACAACTCCAGCCCCAGCATTTT.

There are a few counts of this clonotype. This chain uses TRBV20-1 with TRBJ1-5, with a weak D call TRBD1 (5 bases). The V end lost 0 bases, the J end lost 0 bases, and 9 bases lay between the germline ends. The CDR3 sequence is 15 residues long. Germline V lookup: CDR1 DFQATT, CDR2 SNEGSKA (reference sequence). CDR3 residues: CSARDAGRSNQPQHF. The CDR3 coding sequence is TGCAGTGCTAGAGATGCAGGGCGTAGCAATCAGCCCCAGCATTTT.